Reported below is one TCR beta chain. The clone's antigen remains unknown. No per-base quality is available; no much larger clone lies one base away. The CDR3 regions of human TCRbeta chains were subjected to immunosequencing. For the original study's pipeline: TCRs in the repertoires were matched against a reference library of SARS-CoV-2-specific TCRs that had been generated with the MIRA antigen-specificity platform. Breadth meant the fraction of unique TCRs that were SARS-CoV-2-associated, whereas depth meant the fraction of total T cells that were SARS-CoV-2-associated. Using the MIRA data, every spike-specific TCR was mapped to the spike region that the TCR reacted to and assigned to either a CD4 or a CD8 class. Log10-transformed breadth and depth values were compared by one-way ANOVA with Sidak's multiple comparisons tests. TCRdb limited this immuneACCESS table to in-frame rearrangements with V and J called. A share of clones is missing; checked studies link under half to unresolved V genes, and the rest is unexplained. V and J calls and clone size are as listed in that table; D and trimming were resolved from the DNA. For this sample there are about 87,000 clones; almost 90% appear just once. More than 7.5% of the sample belongs to the ten largest clones.

The entry originates in a study of T cell responses to AZD1222 COVID-19 vaccine (dated by TCRdb to about 2021). In terms of the full investigation: AZD1222 recipients whose second dose came at about 4 weeks and those whose second dose came at about 12 weeks were combined into one group, since spike-specific TCR depth and breadth did not differ between the two schedules. Trial participants were enrolled by age into subgroups of 18-55, 56-69 and 70-plus years, and roughly 150, 30 and 60 TCR-sequenced participants, respectively, were included in these subgroups. A total of about 250 trial participants underwent TCR sequencing, of whom around 210 had received two doses of AZD1222 and around 26 had received two doses of the MenACWY control vaccine. What the work shows at the level of the full study, not this receptor alone: The 56-69-year group was small, and its depth increase did not reach significance, likely because of low power. Conclusions about previously exposed vaccinees are limited because only six or seven AZD1222 recipients were SARS-CoV-2 seropositive at baseline. After two AZD1222 doses, spike-specific TCR breadth and depth were significantly higher than at day 0 and than in MenACWY recipients. Because no day 14 peak-response samples were available, the repertoires could be characterized only after the peak T cell response. CD4 TCRs associated with the vaccine covered the entire spike protein, and the dominant responses were in regions 160-218 and 743-854. Epitopes outside the regions mutated in the B.1.351 and B.1.1.7 variants were reportedly recognized by nearly half of the unique spike-specific TCRs. Participants were mostly white British and included more females than males, and it was suggested by the authors that clonal diversity may have been underestimated.

This specimen's time point label, per the study, means: baseline before first vaccination. Samples from vaccinated people were obtained from the UK trials COV001 and COV002, which included a single-blind randomized controlled phase 2/3 trial of AZD1222 (ChAdOx1 nCoV-19) in healthy adults. For TCRbeta chain sequencing, PBMC samples were collected from trial participants at day 0 and at day 28 after the second dose. The germline V gene sets CDR1 to SQVTM and CDR2 to ANQGSEA. V loses 4 bases, J loses 5 bases, and the germline ends lie 5 bases apart. The CDR3 contains 10 residues, cysteine and phenylalanine counted. Only CDR3 DNA is held: 30 bases, read in frame from base 1.

The sequence joins TRBV29-1 to TRBJ1-1; no confident D gene assignment can be made. This sequence originates from an adult in good health. The sample in question was peripheral blood, obtained on day 0 of AZD1222 vaccination. The CDR3 region reads CSVVQTEAFF. At the DNA level, the sequence is TGCAGCGTTGTTCAAACTGAAGCTTTCTTT.